This T cell receptor beta chain appears in the sequencing data of a study of glioma-infiltrating T cells. The CDR3 spans 18 residues. The junction had 10 bases not matched to a gene; V was cut back by 5 bases and J by 0 bases. Germline V gene sequence: CDR1 SEHNR, CDR2 FQNEAQ (reference sequence). Using RNA template, CDR3s of TCR alpha and beta were amplified with iRepertoire arm-PCR. Each CDR3 protein is one row after TCRdb ran MiXCR on the multiplex PCR reads. The sample yields fewer than 200,000 distinct CDR3 sequences, roughly 45% seen once. The receptor was derived from a human donor with low-grade glioma or glioblastoma, undergoing nonglioma brain surgery, or in good health (not recorded which). Sequencing input: glioma tissue, nonneoplastic brain tissue, or PBMCs (not recorded which). The chain employs TRBV7-9 and TRBJ2-2, with 9 bases fitting TRBD1. The CDR3 nucleotides read TGTGCCAGCAGCGGCGCCGGGACAGGGAAAACGAACACCGGGGAGCTGTTTTTT. Translating gives CASSGAGTGKTNTGELFF.